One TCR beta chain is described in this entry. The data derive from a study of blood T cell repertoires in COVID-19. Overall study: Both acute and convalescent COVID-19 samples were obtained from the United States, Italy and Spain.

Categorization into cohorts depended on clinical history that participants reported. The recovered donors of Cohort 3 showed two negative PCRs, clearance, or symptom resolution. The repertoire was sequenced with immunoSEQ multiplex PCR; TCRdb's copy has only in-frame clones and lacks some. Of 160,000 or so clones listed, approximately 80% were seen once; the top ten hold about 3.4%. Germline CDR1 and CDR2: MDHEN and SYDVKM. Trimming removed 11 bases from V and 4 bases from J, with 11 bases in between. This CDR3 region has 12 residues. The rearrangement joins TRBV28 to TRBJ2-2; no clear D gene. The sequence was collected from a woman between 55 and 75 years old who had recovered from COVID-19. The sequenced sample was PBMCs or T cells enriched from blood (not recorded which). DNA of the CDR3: TGTGCCGGGCAACTCTTCACCGGGGAGCTGTTTTTT. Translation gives CAGQLFTGELFF.